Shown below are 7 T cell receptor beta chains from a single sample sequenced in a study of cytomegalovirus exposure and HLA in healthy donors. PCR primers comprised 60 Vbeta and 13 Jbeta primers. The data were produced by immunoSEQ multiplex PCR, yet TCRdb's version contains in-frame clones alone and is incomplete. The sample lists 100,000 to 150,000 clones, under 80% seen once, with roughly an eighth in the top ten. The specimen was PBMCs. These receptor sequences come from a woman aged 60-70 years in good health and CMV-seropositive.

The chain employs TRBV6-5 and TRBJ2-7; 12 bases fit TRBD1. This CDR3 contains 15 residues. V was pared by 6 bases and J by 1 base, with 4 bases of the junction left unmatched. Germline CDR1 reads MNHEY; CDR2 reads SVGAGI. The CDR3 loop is CASRGQGAGSYEQYF. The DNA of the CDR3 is TGTGCCAGCAGGGGACAGGGGGCCGGGTCCTACGAGCAGTACTTC.

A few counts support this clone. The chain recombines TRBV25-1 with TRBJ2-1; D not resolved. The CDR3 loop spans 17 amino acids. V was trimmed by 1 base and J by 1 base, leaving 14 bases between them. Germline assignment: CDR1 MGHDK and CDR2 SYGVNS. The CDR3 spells CASSESRGRPSYNEQFF. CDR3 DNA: TGTGCCAGCAGTGAATCTAGAGGCCGACCATCCTACAATGAGCAGTTCTTC.

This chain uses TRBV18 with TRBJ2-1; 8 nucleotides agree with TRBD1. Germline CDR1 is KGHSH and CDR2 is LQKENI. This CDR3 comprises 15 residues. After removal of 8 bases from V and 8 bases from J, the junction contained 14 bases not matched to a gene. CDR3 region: CASRTGAGGLDEQFF. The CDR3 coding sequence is TGTGCCAGCCGTACGGGGGCAGGGGGCTTGGATGAGCAGTTCTTC.

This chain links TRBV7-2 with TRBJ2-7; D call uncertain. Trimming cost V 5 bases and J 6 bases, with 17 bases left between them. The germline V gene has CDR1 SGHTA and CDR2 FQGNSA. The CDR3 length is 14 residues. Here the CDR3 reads CASSPQTVSVEQYF. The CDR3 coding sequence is TGTGCCAGCAGCCCTCAGACTGTCTCGGTCGAGCAGTACTTC. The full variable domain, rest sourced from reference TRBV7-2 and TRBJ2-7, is GAGVSQSPSNKVTEKGKDVELRCDPISGHTALYWYRQSLGQGLEFLIYFQGNSAPDKSGLPSDRFSAERTGGSVSTLTIQRTQQEDSAVYLCASSPQTVSVEQYFGPGTRLTVT.

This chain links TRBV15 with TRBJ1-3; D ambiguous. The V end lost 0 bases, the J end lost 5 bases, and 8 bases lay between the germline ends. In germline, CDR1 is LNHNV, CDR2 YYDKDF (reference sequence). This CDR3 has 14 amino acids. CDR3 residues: CATSRDYNRNTIYF. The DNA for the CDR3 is TGTGCCACCAGCAGAGATTACAACAGAAACACCATATATTTT.

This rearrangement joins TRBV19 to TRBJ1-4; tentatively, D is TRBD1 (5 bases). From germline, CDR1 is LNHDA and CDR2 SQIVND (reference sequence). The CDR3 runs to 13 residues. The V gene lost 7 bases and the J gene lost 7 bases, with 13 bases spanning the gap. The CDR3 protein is CASNSQGGEKLFF. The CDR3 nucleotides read TGTGCCAGTAACTCGCAGGGCGGTGAAAAACTGTTTTTT.

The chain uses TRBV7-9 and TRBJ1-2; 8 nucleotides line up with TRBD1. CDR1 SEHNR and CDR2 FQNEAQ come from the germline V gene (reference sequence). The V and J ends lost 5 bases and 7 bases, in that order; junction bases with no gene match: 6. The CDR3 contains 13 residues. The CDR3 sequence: CASSLDRGSGYTF. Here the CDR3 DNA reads TGTGCCAGCAGCCTCGACAGGGGAAGTGGCTACACCTTC.